These 9 T cell receptor beta chains originate from one sample sequenced in a study of blood T cell repertoires in COVID-19. TCRdb keeps only in-frame clones here, not all; method: immunoSEQ multiplex PCR. The sample includes around 200,000 clones, 70% to 90% of them seen just once. Sample: peripheral blood. The source is an older person with COVID-19, enrolled during active disease.

The V and J genes are TRBV11-3 and TRBJ2-7, with unresolved D. Germline V gene sequence: CDR1 SGHNT, CDR2 YENEEA. The CDR3 is 13 amino acids. V was pared by 3 bases and J by 2 bases, with 8 bases between. The CDR3 here is CASSLFQAYEQYF. CDR3 coding DNA: TGTGCCAGCAGCTTGTTCCAGGCCTACGAGCAGTACTTC.

The CDR3 loop reads CSAIFYEQFF. CDR3 nucleotide sequence: TGCAGTGCTATATTCTATGAGCAGTTCTTC. The chain links TRBV20-1 to TRBJ2-1; D not certain. Trimming removed 4 bases from V and 8 bases from J, with 6 bases in between. The length of the CDR3 is 10 residues. Germline V gene lookup returns CDR1 DFQATT and CDR2 SNEGSKA (reference sequence).

This chain connects TRBV9 to TRBJ2-7; perhaps TRBD2 as D (6 bases). V dropped 4 bases and J dropped 3 bases, with 17 bases sitting between them. Germline V gene data show CDR1 as SGDLS and CDR2 as YYNGEE. The CDR3 covers 15 residues. DNA for the CDR3: TGTGCCAGCAGCCCAGAGGGGTCTAGCGACTACGAGCAGTACTTC. It specifies CASSPEGSSDYEQYF.

DNA for the CDR3: TGCGCCAGCAGCCAAGTTGGGGACAGAAACAATGAGCAGTTCTTC. It codes for CASSQVGDRNNEQFF. The V call is TRBV4-3, the J call TRBJ2-1, with 7 bases matching TRBD1. Germline-derived CDR1 and CDR2 are LGHNA and YSLEER. V shed 1 base, J shed 5 bases, and the junction held 5 bases outside the gene matches. The CDR3 length is 15 residues.

CDR3 sequence: CASQYGTGGKETQYF. DNA for the CDR3: TGTGCCAGTCAATACGGAACAGGGGGCAAGGAGACCCAGTACTTC. V gene TRBV2 combines with J gene TRBJ2-5, with 9 bases identical to TRBD1. The germline gives CDR1 SNHLY, CDR2 FYNNEI. V shed 9 bases, J shed 5 bases, and the junction held 13 bases outside the gene matches. This CDR3 contains 15 residues.

This clone has only a few counts. The chain is built from TRBV29-1 and TRBJ1-2; 8 bases line up with TRBD1. The germline V gene has CDR1 SQVTM and CDR2 ANQGSEA. This CDR3 is built from 13 residues. The junction had 7 bases not matched to a gene; V was cut back by 6 bases and J by 4 bases. CDR3 in DNA: TGCAGCGTGGGAGACAGGGGTGGCTATGGCTACACCTTC. Its protein product is CSVGDRGGYGYTF.

The gene calls are TRBV2 and TRBJ1-1; TRBD1 matches at 8 bases. The germline CDR1 and CDR2 sequences are SNHLY and FYNNEI. Trimming at V came to 10 bases and at J to 5 bases, leaving 15 bases not matched to a gene. There are 15 residues in the CDR3. Here the CDR3 DNA reads TGTGCCACCCGGGGGCAGGGGGCCGGTGGGACTGAAGCTTTCTTT. Protein: CATRGQGAGGTEAFF.

V usage is TRBV2 and J usage is TRBJ2-5, with TRBD1 as a possible D gene (5 bases). V lost 6 bases and J 5 bases, leaving 13 bases between the germline ends. This CDR3 contains 13 residues. Germline CDR1 and CDR2: SNHLY and FYNNEI. The CDR3 bases are TGTGCCAGCAGCGATGACAGACAGGAGACCCAGTACTTC. Protein sequence: CASSDDRQETQYF. Using reference TRBV2 and TRBJ2-5 for the parts outside the CDR3, the full variable domain is EPEVTQTPSHQVTQMGQEVILRCVPISNHLYFYWYRQILGQKVEFLVSFYNNEISEKSEIFDDQFSVERPDGSNFTLKIRSTKLEDSAMYFCASSDDRQETQYFGPGTRLLVL.

V gene TRBV7-3 combines with J gene TRBJ2-1; 12 nucleotides agree with TRBD2. Germline V gene lookup returns CDR1 SGHTA and CDR2 FQGTGA. V shed 5 bases, J shed 6 bases, and the junction held 5 bases outside the gene matches. This CDR3 spans 15 amino acids. DNA of the CDR3: TGTGCCAGCAGCCCAACTAGCGGGGGGCTCAATGAGCAGTTCTTC. Amino acid sequence: CASSPTSGGLNEQFF.